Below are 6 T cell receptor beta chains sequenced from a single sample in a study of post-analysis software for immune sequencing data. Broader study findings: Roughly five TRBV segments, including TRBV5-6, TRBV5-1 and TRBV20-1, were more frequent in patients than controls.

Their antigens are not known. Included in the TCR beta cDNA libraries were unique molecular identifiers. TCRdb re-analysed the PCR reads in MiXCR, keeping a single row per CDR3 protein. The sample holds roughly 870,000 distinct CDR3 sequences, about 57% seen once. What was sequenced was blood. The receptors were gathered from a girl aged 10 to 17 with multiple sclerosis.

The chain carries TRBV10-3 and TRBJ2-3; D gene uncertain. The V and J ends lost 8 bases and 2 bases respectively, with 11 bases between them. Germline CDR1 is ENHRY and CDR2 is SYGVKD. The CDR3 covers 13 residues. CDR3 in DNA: TGTGCCATCTTAGTGCACGACACAGATACGCAGTATTTT. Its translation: CAILVHDTDTQYF.

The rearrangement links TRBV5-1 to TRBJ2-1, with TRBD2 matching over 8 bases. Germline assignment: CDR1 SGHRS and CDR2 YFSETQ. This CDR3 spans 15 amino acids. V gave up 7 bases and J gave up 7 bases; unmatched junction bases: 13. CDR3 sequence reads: CASGRSLAGGNEQFF. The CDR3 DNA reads TGCGCCAGCGGAAGGAGTCTAGCGGGTGGAAATGAGCAGTTCTTC.

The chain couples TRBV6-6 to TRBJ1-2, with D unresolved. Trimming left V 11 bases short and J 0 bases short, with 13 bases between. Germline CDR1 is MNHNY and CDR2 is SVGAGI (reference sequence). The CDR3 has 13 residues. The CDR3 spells CAGTEDANYGYTF. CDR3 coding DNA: TGTGCCGGCACAGAAGACGCTAACTATGGCTACACCTTC.

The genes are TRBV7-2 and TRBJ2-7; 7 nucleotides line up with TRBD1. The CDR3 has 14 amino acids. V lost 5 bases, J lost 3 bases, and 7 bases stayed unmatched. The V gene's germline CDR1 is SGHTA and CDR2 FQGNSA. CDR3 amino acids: CASSLGDRYYEQYF. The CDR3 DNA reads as TGTGCCAGCAGCCTAGGGGACAGATACTACGAGCAGTACTTC.

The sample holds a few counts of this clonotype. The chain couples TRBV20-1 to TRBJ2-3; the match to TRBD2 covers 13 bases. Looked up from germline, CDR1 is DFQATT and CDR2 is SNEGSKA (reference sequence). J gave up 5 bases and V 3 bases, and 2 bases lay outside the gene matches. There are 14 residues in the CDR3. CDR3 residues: CSARGLAGRDTQYF. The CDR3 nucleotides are TGCAGTGCTAGGGGACTAGCGGGAAGAGATACGCAGTATTTT.

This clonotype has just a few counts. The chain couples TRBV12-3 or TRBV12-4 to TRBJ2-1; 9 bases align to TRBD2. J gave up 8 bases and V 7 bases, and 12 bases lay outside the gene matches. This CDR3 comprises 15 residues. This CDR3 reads CASTIAGVPPDEQFF. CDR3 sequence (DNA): TGTGCCAGCACCATAGCGGGAGTCCCCCCAGATGAGCAGTTCTTC.